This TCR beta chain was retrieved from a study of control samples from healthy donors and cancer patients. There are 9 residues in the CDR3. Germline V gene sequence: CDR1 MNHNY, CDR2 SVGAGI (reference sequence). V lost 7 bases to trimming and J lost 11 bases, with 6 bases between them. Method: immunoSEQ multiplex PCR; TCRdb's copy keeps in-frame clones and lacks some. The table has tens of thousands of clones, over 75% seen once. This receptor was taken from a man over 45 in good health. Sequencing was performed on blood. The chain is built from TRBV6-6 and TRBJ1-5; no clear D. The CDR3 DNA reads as TGTGCCAGCACCCTGACCCAGCATTTT. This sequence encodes CASTLTQHF.